This TCR beta chain came from a study of cytomegalovirus exposure and HLA in healthy donors. The CDR3 has 14 residues. CDR1 and CDR2 from the germline V gene are SGDLS and YYNGEE. Trimming stripped 4 bases from V and 2 bases from J, with 13 bases between. Primers included in the PCR were 60 Vbeta and 13 Jbeta primers. Method: immunoSEQ multiplex PCR; TCRdb's copy keeps in-frame clones and lacks some. The data hold about 140,000 clones, with approximately 82% observed a single time. The chain employs TRBV9 and TRBJ2-7, with D tentatively TRBD1 (6 bases). Sequencing was carried out using PBMCs. This sequence was found in a man aged 35 to 55 in good health and CMV-seronegative. This CDR3 reads CASSLAGAAYEQYF. CDR3 in DNA: TGTGCCAGCAGCCTAGCAGGGGCGGCCTACGAGCAGTACTTC.